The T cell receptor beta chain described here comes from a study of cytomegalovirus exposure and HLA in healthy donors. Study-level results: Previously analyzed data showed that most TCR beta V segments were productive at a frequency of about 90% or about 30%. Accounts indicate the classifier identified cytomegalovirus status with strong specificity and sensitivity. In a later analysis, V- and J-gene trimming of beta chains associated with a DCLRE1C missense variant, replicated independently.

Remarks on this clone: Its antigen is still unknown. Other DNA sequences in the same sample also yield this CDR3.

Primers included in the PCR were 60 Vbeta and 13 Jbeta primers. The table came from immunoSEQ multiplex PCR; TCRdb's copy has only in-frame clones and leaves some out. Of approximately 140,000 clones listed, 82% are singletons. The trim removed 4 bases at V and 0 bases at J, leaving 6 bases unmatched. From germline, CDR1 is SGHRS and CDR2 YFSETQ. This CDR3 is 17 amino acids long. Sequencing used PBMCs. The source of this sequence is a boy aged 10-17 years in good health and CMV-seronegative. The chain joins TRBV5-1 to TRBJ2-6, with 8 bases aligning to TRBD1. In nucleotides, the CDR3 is TGCGCCAGCAGCGGGCGGGACAGGCTCTCTGGGGCCAACGTCCTGACTTTC. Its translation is CASSGRDRLSGANVLTF.